The TCR beta chain under discussion was sequenced for a study of cytomegalovirus exposure and HLA in healthy donors. Regarding the study as a whole: Other equally common chains were less clonally expanded than HLA-associated TCR beta chains, a later analysis showed.

Note on this clone: The antigen is unknown.

It was with 60 Vbeta and 13 Jbeta primers that the PCR ran. Method: immunoSEQ multiplex PCR; TCRdb's copy keeps in-frame clones and lacks some. There are about 210,000 clones in the sample; roughly 87% occur only once, and approximately 6.5% lies in the top ten. Germline CDR1 and CDR2: SGHVS and FQNEAQ. CDR3 length: 15 residues. Trimming left V 2 bases short and J 0 bases short, with 8 bases between. J is TRBJ2-1 and V is TRBV7-8; a weak D match, TRBD2 (5 bases). Sequencing was performed on PBMCs. This receptor was identified in a man aged 35-49 years in good health and CMV-seropositive. In DNA form, the CDR3 reads TGTGCCAGCAGCTTATGGGAGAGCTCCTACAATGAGCAGTTCTTC. Its protein is CASSLWESSYNEQFF.